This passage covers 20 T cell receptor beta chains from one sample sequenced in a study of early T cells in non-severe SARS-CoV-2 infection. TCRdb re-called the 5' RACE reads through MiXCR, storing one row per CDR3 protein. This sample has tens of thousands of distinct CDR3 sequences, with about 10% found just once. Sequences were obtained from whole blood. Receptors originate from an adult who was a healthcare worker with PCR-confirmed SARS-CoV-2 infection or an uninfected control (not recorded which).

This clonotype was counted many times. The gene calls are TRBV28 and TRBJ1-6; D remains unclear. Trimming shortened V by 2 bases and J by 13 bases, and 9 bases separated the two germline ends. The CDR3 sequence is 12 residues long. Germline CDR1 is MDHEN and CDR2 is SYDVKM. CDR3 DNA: TGTGCCAGCAGTTTACCGGGATCGCCCCTCCACTTT. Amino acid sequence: CASSLPGSPLHF.

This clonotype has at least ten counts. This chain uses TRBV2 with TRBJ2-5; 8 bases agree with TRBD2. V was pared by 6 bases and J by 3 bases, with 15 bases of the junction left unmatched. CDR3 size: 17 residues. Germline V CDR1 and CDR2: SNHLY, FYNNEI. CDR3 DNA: TGTGCCAGCAGCCACCCAAGGGGTAGCGGGGCTAAAGAGACCCAGTACTTC. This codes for CASSHPRGSGAKETQYF.

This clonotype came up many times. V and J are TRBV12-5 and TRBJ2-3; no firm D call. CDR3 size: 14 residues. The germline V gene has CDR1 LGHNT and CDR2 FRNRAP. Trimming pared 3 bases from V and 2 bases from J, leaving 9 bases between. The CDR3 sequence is CASGLPLPTDTQYF. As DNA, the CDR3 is TGTGCTAGTGGTTTACCCCTACCCACAGATACGCAGTATTTT.

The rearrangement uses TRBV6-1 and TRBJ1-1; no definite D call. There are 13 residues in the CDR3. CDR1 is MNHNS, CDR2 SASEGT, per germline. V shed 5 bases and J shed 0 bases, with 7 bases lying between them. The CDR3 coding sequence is TGTGCCAGCAGTTCATATATGAACACTGAAGCTTTCTTT. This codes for CASSSYMNTEAFF.

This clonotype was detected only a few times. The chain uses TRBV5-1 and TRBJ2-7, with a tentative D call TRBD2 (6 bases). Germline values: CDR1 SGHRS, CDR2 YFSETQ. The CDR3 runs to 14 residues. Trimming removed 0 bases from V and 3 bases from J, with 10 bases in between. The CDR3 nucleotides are TGCGCCAGCAGCTTGGCCGGGGGTTACTACGAGCAGTACTTC. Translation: CASSLAGGYYEQYF.

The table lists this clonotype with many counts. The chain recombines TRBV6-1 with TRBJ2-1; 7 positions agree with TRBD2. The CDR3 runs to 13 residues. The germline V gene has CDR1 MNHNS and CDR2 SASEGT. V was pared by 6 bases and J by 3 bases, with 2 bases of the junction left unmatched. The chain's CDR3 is CASRGTIYNEQFF. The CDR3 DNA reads TGTGCCAGCAGGGGGACTATCTACAATGAGCAGTTCTTC.

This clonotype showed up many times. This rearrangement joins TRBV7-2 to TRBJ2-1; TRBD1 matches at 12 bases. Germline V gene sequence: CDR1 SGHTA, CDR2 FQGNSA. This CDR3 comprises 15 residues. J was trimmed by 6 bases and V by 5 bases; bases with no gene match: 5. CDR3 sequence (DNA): TGTGCCAGCAGCCGGGACAGGGGGCTTTCCAATGAGCAGTTCTTC. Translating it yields CASSRDRGLSNEQFF.

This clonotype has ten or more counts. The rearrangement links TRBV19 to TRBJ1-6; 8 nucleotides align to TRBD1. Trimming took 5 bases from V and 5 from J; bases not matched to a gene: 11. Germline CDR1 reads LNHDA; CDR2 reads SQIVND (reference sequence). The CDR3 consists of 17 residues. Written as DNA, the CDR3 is TGTGCCAGTAGTCTCCGACGGGACAGGCTAAATAATTCACCCCTCCACTTT. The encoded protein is CASSLRRDRLNNSPLHF.

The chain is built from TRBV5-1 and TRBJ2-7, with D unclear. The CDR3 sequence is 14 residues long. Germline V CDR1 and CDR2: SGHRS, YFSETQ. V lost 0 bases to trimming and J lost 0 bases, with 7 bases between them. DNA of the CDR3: TGCGCCAGCAGCTTGGAAAGGTCCTCCTACGAGCAGTACTTC. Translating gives CASSLERSSYEQYF.

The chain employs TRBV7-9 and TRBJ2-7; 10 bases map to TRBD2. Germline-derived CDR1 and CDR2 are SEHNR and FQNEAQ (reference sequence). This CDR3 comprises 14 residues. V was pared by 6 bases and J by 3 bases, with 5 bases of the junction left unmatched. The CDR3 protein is CASRTLAGDYEQYF. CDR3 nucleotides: TGTGCCAGCAGAACCCTAGCGGGAGACTACGAGCAGTACTTC.

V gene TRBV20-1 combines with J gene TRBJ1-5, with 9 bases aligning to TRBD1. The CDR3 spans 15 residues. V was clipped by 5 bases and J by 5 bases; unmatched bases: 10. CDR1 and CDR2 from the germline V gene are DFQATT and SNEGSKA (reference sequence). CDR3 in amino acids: CSAALGTGQDQPQHF. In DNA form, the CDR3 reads TGCAGTGCTGCCCTCGGGACAGGGCAAGATCAGCCCCAGCATTTT.

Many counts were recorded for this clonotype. Here the CDR3 DNA reads TGTGCCAGCAGCTTGTTAACTTCGGGACAGAAATCCTATGGCTACACCTTC. Translation gives CASSLLTSGQKSYGYTF. The genes are TRBV5-6 and TRBJ1-2; 7 bases map to TRBD1. This CDR3 contains 17 residues. Germline V lookup: CDR1 SGHDT, CDR2 YYEEEE. V trimming: 1 base; J trimming: 4 bases; junction bases outside the gene matches: 13.

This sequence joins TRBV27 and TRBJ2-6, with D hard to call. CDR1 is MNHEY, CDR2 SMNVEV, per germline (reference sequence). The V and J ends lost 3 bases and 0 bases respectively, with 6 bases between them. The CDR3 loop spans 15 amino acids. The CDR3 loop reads CASSLSSSGANVLTF. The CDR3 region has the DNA TGTGCCAGCAGTTTGTCCAGCTCTGGGGCCAACGTCCTGACTTTC.

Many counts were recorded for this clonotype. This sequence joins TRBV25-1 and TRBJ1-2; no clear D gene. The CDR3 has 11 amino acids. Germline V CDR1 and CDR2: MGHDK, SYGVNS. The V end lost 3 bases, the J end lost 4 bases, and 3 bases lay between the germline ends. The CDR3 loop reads CASSDLYGYTF. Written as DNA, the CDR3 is TGTGCCAGCAGTGACCTCTATGGCTACACCTTC.

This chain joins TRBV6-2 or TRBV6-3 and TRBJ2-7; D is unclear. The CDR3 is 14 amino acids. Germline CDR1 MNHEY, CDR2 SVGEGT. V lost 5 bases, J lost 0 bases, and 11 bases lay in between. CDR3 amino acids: CASSRTDLSYEQYF. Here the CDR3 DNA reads TGTGCCAGCAGTCGCACAGACCTCTCCTACGAGCAGTACTTC.

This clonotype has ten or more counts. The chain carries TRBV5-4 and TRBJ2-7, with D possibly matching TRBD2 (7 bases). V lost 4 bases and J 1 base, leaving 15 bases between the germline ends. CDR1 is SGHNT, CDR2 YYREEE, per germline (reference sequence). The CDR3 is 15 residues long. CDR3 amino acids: CASSPNRGGSYEQYF. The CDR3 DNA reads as TGTGCCAGCAGCCCTAATAGGGGGGGTTCCTACGAGCAGTACTTC.

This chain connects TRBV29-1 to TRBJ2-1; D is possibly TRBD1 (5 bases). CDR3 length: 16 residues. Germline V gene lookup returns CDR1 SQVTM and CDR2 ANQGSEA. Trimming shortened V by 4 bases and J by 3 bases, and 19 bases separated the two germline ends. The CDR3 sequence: CSVVPSAGSSYNEQFF. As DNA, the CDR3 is TGCAGCGTTGTCCCGTCAGCAGGGTCAAGCTACAATGAGCAGTTCTTC.

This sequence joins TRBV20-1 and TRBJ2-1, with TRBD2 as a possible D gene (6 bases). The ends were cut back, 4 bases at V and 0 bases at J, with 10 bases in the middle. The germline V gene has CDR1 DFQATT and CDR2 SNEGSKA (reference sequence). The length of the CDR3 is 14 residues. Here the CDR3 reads CSAIGSYSYNEQFF. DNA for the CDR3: TGCAGTGCTATCGGGAGCTACTCCTACAATGAGCAGTTCTTC.

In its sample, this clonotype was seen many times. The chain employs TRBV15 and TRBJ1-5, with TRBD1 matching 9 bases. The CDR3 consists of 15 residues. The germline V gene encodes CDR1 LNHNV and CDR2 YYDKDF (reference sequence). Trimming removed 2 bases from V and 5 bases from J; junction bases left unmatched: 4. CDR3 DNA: TGTGCCACCAGCAGATGGACAGGGGCAGATCAGCCCCAGCATTTT. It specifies CATSRWTGADQPQHF.

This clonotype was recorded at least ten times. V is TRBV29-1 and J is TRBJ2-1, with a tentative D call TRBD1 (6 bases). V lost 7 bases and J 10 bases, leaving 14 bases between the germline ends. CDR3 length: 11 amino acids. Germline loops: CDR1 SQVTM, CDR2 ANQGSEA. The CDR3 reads CSGGQEDEQFF. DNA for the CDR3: TGCAGCGGGGGGCAGGAGGACGAGCAGTTCTTC.